The T cell receptor beta chain under discussion was sequenced for a study of blood T cell repertoires in COVID-19. This CDR3 region has 11 residues. Trimming took 3 bases from V and 9 from J, leaving 11 bases between them. Germline CDR1 DFQATT, CDR2 SNEGSKA (reference sequence). Assay used: immunoSEQ multiplex PCR; TCRdb lists only in-frame clones, some missing. The data show 300,000 to 450,000 clones, with approximately 89% seen just once and more than 9% held by the top ten. The receptor was isolated from a woman aged 25-40 years with COVID-19, enrolled during active disease. Sequencing was performed on peripheral blood. The V call is TRBV20-1, the J call TRBJ2-5; D is possibly TRBD2 (7 bases). Here the CDR3 reads CSAREGGAQYF. DNA for the CDR3: TGCAGTGCTAGGGAAGGGGGGGCCCAGTACTTC.